The 29 T cell receptor beta chains in this list originate from one sample, sequenced in a study of blood T cells in healthy people across ages. For the second PCR, which ran for about 6 to 11 cycles, a sample-barcoded 5' primer and a J-beta primer mix were used. TCRdb redid the calling of the 5' RACE reads with MiXCR, one entry per CDR3 protein. The repertoire holds roughly 1.4 million distinct CDR3 sequences, roughly 60% seen once, with more than 6% in the top ten. The sequencing sample was made of blood. These receptors were collected from a man younger than 35 in good health.

J is TRBJ1-2 and V is TRBV4-3; D is perhaps TRBD1 (6 bases). From germline, CDR1 is LGHNA and CDR2 YSLEER. The germline V and J ends were trimmed by 0 bases and 4 bases, with 15 bases remaining between them. CDR3 length: 16 residues. CDR3 coding DNA: TGCGCCAGCAGCCAAGATGGGGGCGGAGTAATCTATGGCTACACCTTC. Amino acid sequence: CASSQDGGGVIYGYTF.

For the CDR3, the DNA is TGTGCCAGCATAGGGGAGGTGAACACTGAAGCTTTCTTT. Translation: CASIGEVNTEAFF. The chain recombines TRBV2 with TRBJ1-1; D is possibly TRBD1 (5 bases). The CDR3 sequence is 13 residues long. Germline assignment: CDR1 SNHLY and CDR2 FYNNEI. V was shortened by 7 bases and J by 0 bases, with 9 bases between the two germline ends.

V and J are TRBV7-2 and TRBJ2-1; the match to TRBD2 covers 12 bases. The CDR3 is 19 amino acids. CDR1 and CDR2 (germline): SGHTA, FQGNSA. The V and J ends lost 3 bases and 0 bases, in that order; junction bases with no gene match: 9. CDR3 loop: CASSFRLAGAVYSYNEQFF. DNA of the CDR3: TGTGCCAGCAGCTTTAGACTAGCGGGAGCGGTTTACTCCTACAATGAGCAGTTCTTC.

The chain links TRBV4-2 to TRBJ2-1; 7 nucleotides match TRBD2. This CDR3 has 17 residues. Trimming removed 7 bases from V and 8 bases from J; junction bases left unmatched: 20. Germline CDR1 LGHNA, CDR2 YNFKEQ. The CDR3 DNA follows: TGTGCCAGCACCCATTCGGTACCGCGGGGGAGTATAGATGAGCAGTTCTTC. Translation: CASTHSVPRGSIDEQFF.

V is TRBV29-1 and J is TRBJ2-3; D is uncertain. The CDR3 spans 12 residues. Trimming took off 4 bases at V and 0 bases at J, with 5 bases between the two ends. Germline values: CDR1 SQVTM, CDR2 ANQGSEA. CDR3 amino acids: CSVATSTDTQYF. The CDR3 nucleotides are TGCAGCGTTGCTACGAGCACAGATACGCAGTATTTT.

Only a few counts were recorded for this clonotype. The CDR3, as DNA: TGTGCCAGCTCACCAAAGCCCCTCCACGGGGGGTTAACCTACAATGAGCAGTTCTTC. Translating gives CASSPKPLHGGLTYNEQFF. The chain has TRBV18 and TRBJ2-1, with 7 bases lining up with TRBD2. With 2 bases clipped from V and 2 bases from J, the junction kept 15 bases outside the gene matches. Germline V gene sequence: CDR1 KGHSH, CDR2 LQKENI. This CDR3 is 19 amino acids long.

The DNA of the CDR3 is TGTGCCAGCAGCCCCGGTGGCGCACCCCTCCACTTT. This codes for CASSPGGAPLHF. The genes are TRBV6-6 and TRBJ1-6, with D uncertain. Per the germline V gene, CDR1 is MNHNY and CDR2 is SVGAGI (reference sequence). The CDR3 has 12 residues. Trimming removed 6 bases at V and 11 bases at J, with 11 bases between.

V and J are TRBV13 and TRBJ2-3; 14 nucleotides agree with TRBD2. The J segment lost 3 bases and the V segment lost 4 bases, leaving 9 bases of the junction unmatched. The CDR3 sequence is 18 residues long. The germline CDR1 and CDR2 sequences are PRHDT and FYEKMQ (reference sequence). The DNA for the CDR3 is TGTGCCAGCAGCTCGGGACTAGCGGGGGCCTCCCCGACAGATACGCAGTATTTT. Translating it yields CASSSGLAGASPTDTQYF.

The chain uses TRBV2 and TRBJ1-5, with 10 bases lining up with TRBD1. Per germline, CDR1 SNHLY and CDR2 FYNNEI. V gave up 4 bases and J gave up 12 bases; unmatched junction bases: 6. CDR3 length equals 13 residues. This CDR3 is CASSAGTGEVQHF. CDR3 nucleotides: TGTGCCAGCAGTGCCGGGACAGGGGAGGTCCAGCATTTT.

The DNA for the CDR3 is TGTGCCAGCAGCCACCCTGACAGGGTTGAAGAAAAACTGTTTTTT. Translated, it gives CASSHPDRVEEKLFF. The chain joins TRBV4-2 to TRBJ1-4; 7 bases align to TRBD1. The CDR3 is made up of 15 amino acids. With V trimmed by 3 bases and J by 8 bases, 9 bases remained unmatched. Germline V gives CDR1 LGHNA, CDR2 YNFKEQ.

As concerns this clonotype: Its ends do not fully match the called genes, so a read error is possible. The chain is built from TRBV11-1 and TRBJ2-5; the match to TRBD2 covers 7 bases. Germline CDR1 is SGHAT and CDR2 is FQDESV (reference sequence). There are 16 residues in the CDR3. In nucleotides, the CDR3 is TGTGCCAGCGGCTTAGCTGGGCGGAAGACTGGGGGGGAAAAGTACTTC. Its protein is CASGLAGRKTGGEKYF.

The chain recombines TRBV5-1 with TRBJ2-7; D might be TRBD1 or TRBD2, each matching 5 bases. V lost 4 bases, J lost 2 bases, and 16 bases lay in between. Germline assignment: CDR1 SGHRS and CDR2 YFSETQ. This CDR3 is 15 amino acids long. CDR3 nucleotide sequence: TGCGCCAGCAGCCGACTACAGGCGACTCCCTACGAGCAGTACTTC. It specifies CASSRLQATPYEQYF.

The gene calls are TRBV29-1 and TRBJ1-5; a weak D match, TRBD1 (5 bases). Germline V CDR1 and CDR2: SQVTM, ANQGSEA. CDR3 size: 13 residues. The V end lost 6 bases, the J end lost 7 bases, and 16 bases lay between the germline ends. In DNA form, the CDR3 reads TGCAGCGTAGCTACGACGGAGGGGCAGCCCCAGCATTTT. The encoded protein is CSVATTEGQPQHF.

This rearrangement joins TRBV20-1 to TRBJ2-1; unclear D gene. Trimming removed 4 bases from V and 6 bases from J, with 31 bases in between. The CDR3 contains 19 residues. Germline lookup yields CDR1 DFQATT and CDR2 SNEGSKA (reference sequence). The CDR3 DNA is TGCAGTGCTAAGTCAGTTATGCAGCCAACAATGGTGTCGGTCAATGAGCAGTTCTTC. It codes for CSAKSVMQPTMVSVNEQFF.

J is TRBJ2-1 and V is TRBV7-8; D gene uncertain. This CDR3 contains 17 residues. The V end was cut by 1 base, the J end by 2 bases, with 15 bases between. Germline V gene lookup returns CDR1 SGHVS and CDR2 FQNEAQ. CDR3: CASSLGPGRQTYNEQFF. The CDR3 DNA sequence: TGTGCCAGCAGCTTAGGTCCGGGTCGCCAAACCTACAATGAGCAGTTCTTC.

V usage is TRBV7-2 and J usage is TRBJ1-1, with 10 bases matching TRBD1. Looked up from germline, CDR1 is SGHTA and CDR2 is FQGNSA. The CDR3 extends over 16 amino acids. The ends lost 5 bases at V and 1 base at J; junction bases unmatched: 7. The CDR3 nucleotides read TGTGCCAGCAGCCGACAGGGGGCGAGGGGGAACACTGAAGCTTTCTTT. Translated: CASSRQGARGNTEAFF.

The chain is built from TRBV4-3 and TRBJ2-5, with a tentative D call TRBD1 (6 bases). Germline CDR1 and CDR2: LGHNA and YSLEER. This CDR3 has 14 amino acids. Trimming took off 1 base at V and 1 base at J, with 7 bases between the two ends. Here the CDR3 reads CASSQGQAQETQYF. CDR3 DNA sequence: TGCGCCAGCAGCCAAGGACAGGCCCAAGAGACCCAGTACTTC.

The V call is TRBV4-1, the J call TRBJ1-6, with D possibly matching TRBD1 (5 bases). Germline loops: CDR1 MGHRA, CDR2 YSYEKL. V was cut by 3 bases and J by 8 bases, with 14 bases left in between. The CDR3 is 15 residues long. As DNA, the CDR3 is TGCGCCAGCAGCCACCCCCGGGACCGCGATTCACCCCTCCACTTT. It translates to CASSHPRDRDSPLHF.

The chain joins TRBV27 to TRBJ2-3; the D gene is possibly TRBD1 (6 bases). The CDR3 has 14 residues. V was clipped by 7 bases and J by 4 bases, with 15 bases between them. Germline CDR1 and CDR2: MNHEY and SMNVEV (reference sequence). CDR3 bases: TGTGCCAGCAACCCGGGACACCTGGCAGATACGCAGTATTTT. Its translation is CASNPGHLADTQYF.

This sequence joins TRBV6-6 and TRBJ2-3, with D maybe TRBD1 (6 bases). CDR3 length equals 16 residues. With 7 bases removed from V and 0 bases from J, the gap between germline ends came to 17 bases. Germline CDR1 and CDR2: MNHNY and SVGAGI (reference sequence). DNA for the CDR3: TGTGCCAGCATCTTCACGTCGACAGGAAGCACAGATACGCAGTATTTT. This sequence encodes CASIFTSTGSTDTQYF.

CDR3 sequence (DNA): TGTGCCAGCAGTTCCAGACAGGGGGCGCGTGCAGATACGCAGTATTTT. Protein: CASSSRQGARADTQYF. V is TRBV27 and J is TRBJ2-3, with 10 bases that match TRBD1. The germline gives CDR1 MNHEY, CDR2 SMNVEV (reference sequence). The junction had 8 bases not matched to a gene; V was cut back by 4 bases and J by 4 bases. The CDR3 is 16 amino acids.

J is TRBJ2-3 and V is TRBV7-2, with TRBD2 matching 7 bases. The V and J ends lost 7 bases and 4 bases, in that order; junction bases with no gene match: 11. Germline CDR1 and CDR2: SGHTA and FQGNSA. The CDR3 runs to 15 residues. CDR3 in amino acids: CASMGGRSFADTQYF. For the CDR3, the DNA is TGTGCCAGCATGGGCGGGAGAAGCTTCGCAGATACGCAGTATTTT. Based on the CDR3 plus reference TRBV7-2 and TRBJ2-3, the full variable domain is GAGVSQSPSNKVTEKGKDVELRCDPISGHTALYWYRQSLGQGLEFLIYFQGNSAPDKSGLPSDRFSAERTGGSVSTLTIQRTQQEDSAVYLCASMGGRSFADTQYFGPGTRLTVL.

This clonotype occurred a few times. V and J are TRBV20-1 and TRBJ2-1; 11 bases agree with TRBD2. This CDR3 has 17 amino acids. V shed 0 bases, J shed 5 bases, and the junction held 9 bases outside the gene matches. The germline CDR1 and CDR2 sequences are DFQATT and SNEGSKA (reference sequence). CDR3 nucleotides: TGCAGTGCTAGAGATTTGTCTAGCGGGAGGTGGGACAATGAGCAGTTCTTC. Encoded protein: CSARDLSSGRWDNEQFF.

In DNA, the CDR3 is TGTGCCAGCAGCCAAGAGGGACTAAGCTCTGAGCAGTACTTC. It specifies CASSQEGLSSEQYF. The chain is built from TRBV3-1 and TRBJ2-7, with 7 bases fitting TRBD2. Germline assignment: CDR1 LGHDT and CDR2 YNNKEL (reference sequence). The trim removed 0 bases at V and 7 bases at J, leaving 6 bases unmatched. CDR3 length: 14 amino acids.

The chain employs TRBV4-2 and TRBJ2-5; TRBD2 aligns across 10 bases. CDR3 length equals 17 residues. V shed 0 bases, J shed 5 bases, and the junction held 9 bases outside the gene matches. CDR1 and CDR2 (germline): LGHNA, YNFKEQ. CDR3 nucleotide sequence: TGTGCCAGCAGCCAAGATGCCAGCGGGAGGGCCCTTGAGACCCAGTACTTC. Translated: CASSQDASGRALETQYF.

V gene TRBV12-3 or TRBV12-4 combines with J gene TRBJ1-1, with a tentative D call TRBD1 (5 bases). The CDR3 loop spans 12 amino acids. V dropped 3 bases and J dropped 4 bases, with 6 bases sitting between them. The CDR3 DNA reads as TGTGCCAGCAGTTTGACAGTCACTGAAGCTTTCTTT. Translating gives CASSLTVTEAFF.

This sequence joins TRBV5-1 and TRBJ2-1, with TRBD2 matching over 7 bases. Germline V gives CDR1 SGHRS, CDR2 YFSETQ. The CDR3 loop spans 14 amino acids. V dropped 8 bases and J dropped 6; count of bases not matched to a gene: 11. CDR3 DNA sequence: TGCGCCAGTCGAGCGGGGATGGGGATCAATGAGCAGTTCTTC. Protein product: CASRAGMGINEQFF.

The rearrangement joins TRBV20-1 to TRBJ2-7; 7 positions agree with TRBD2. Germline V gene lookup returns CDR1 DFQATT and CDR2 SNEGSKA (reference sequence). The CDR3 totals 14 residues. Losses at the gene ends were 6 bases for V and 10 bases for J; bases not matched to a gene: 18. The CDR3 bases are TGCAGTGCAAGCGGTCCAGCGGGAAGATGGGACCAGTACTTC. As protein: CSASGPAGRWDQYF.

The V call is TRBV29-1, the J call TRBJ2-5; D not certain. The CDR3 sequence is 13 residues long. V was pared by 5 bases and J by 4 bases, with 14 bases between. Looked up from germline, CDR1 is SQVTM and CDR2 is ANQGSEA. The CDR3 bases are TGCAGCGTTCTTACCGCCGACGGAGAGACCCAGTACTTC. It translates to CSVLTADGETQYF.